What follows are 5 T cell receptor beta chains derived from one specimen sequenced in a study of T cell responses to AZD1222 COVID-19 vaccine. Assay: immunoSEQ multiplex PCR; the TCRdb copy retains only in-frame clones and omits some. The sample contains about 110,000 clones, roughly nine tenths of which appear only once. This specimen consisted of peripheral blood, obtained on day 0 of AZD1222 vaccination. These receptors originate from an adult in good health.

The chain is built from TRBV3-1 (or the pseudogene TRBV3-2) and TRBJ1-3; TRBD1 matches 8 bases. Trimming cost V 4 bases and J 4 bases; bases outside gene matches: 9. This CDR3 region has 16 residues. CDR1 and CDR2 from the germline V gene are LGHDT and YNNKEL (reference sequence). In DNA form, the CDR3 reads TGTGCCAGCAGCCCTAGCACAGGGGGAGGAGGAAACACCATATATTTT. As protein: CASSPSTGGGGNTIYF.

V is TRBV11-3 and J is TRBJ2-3, with a tentative D call TRBD2 (5 bases). The length of the CDR3 is 13 residues. The germline CDR1 and CDR2 sequences are SGHNT and YENEEA. The ends were cut back, 8 bases at V and 2 bases at J, with 11 bases in the middle. The CDR3 region is CASGSGNTDTQYF. The CDR3 DNA reads TGTGCCAGCGGGAGTGGGAACACAGATACGCAGTATTTT. The entire variable domain, with the rest obtained from reference TRBV11-3 and TRBJ2-3, is as follows: EAGVVQSPRYKIIEKKQPVAFWCNPISGHNTLYWYLQNLGQGPELLIRYENEEAVDDSQLPKDRFSAERLKGVDSTLKIQPAELGDSAVYLCASGSGNTDTQYFGPGTRLTVL.

This clone was seen just once. The chain has TRBV19 and TRBJ1-2; D is unresolved. Germline lookup yields CDR1 LNHDA and CDR2 SQIVND (reference sequence). Trimming removed 3 bases at V and 3 bases at J, with 17 bases between. The CDR3 consists of 16 residues. Here the CDR3 DNA reads TGTGCCAGTAGTATGCTTCTTAAGACGGAATACTATGGCTACACCTTC. This sequence encodes CASSMLLKTEYYGYTF.

The rearrangement joins TRBV10-3 to TRBJ1-2, with D perhaps matching TRBD1 (5 bases). CDR3 size: 14 residues. Per germline, CDR1 ENHRY and CDR2 SYGVKD. V shed 6 bases and J shed 8 bases, with 19 bases lying between them. This CDR3 reads CAISGGGSLGGYTF. As DNA, the CDR3 is TGTGCCATCAGCGGCGGGGGGAGCCTCGGGGGCTACACCTTC.

The chain uses TRBV7-2 and TRBJ2-7; possible D gene TRBD2, 7 bases. The CDR3 is 14 residues long. Deletions cut 2 bases from V and 3 bases from J, with 11 bases between. Germline loops: CDR1 SGHTA, CDR2 FQGNSA. In nucleotides, the CDR3 is TGTGCCAGCAGCTTACAGGGAGGGGGCTACGAGCAGTACTTC. Protein sequence: CASSLQGGGYEQYF.